This T cell receptor (beta chain) was found in a study of graft-versus-host responses after intestinal transplantation. Clones were read by immunoSEQ multiplex PCR, and TCRdb kept only the in-frame ones, dropping some. The sample has tens of thousands of clones; approximately 90% are singletons. As concerns this clone: Its antigen is still unknown.

This CDR3 has 22 amino acids. Germline trimming cut 3 bases from V and 0 bases from J; bases unmatched to any gene: 18. CDR1 and CDR2 from the germline V gene are MDHEN and SYDVKM. The study, taken as a whole, reports: Early after transplant, HvG clones declined as circulating GvH clones peaked.

This receptor was identified in a human donor who received an intestinal transplant. The J gene is TRBJ2-1, the V gene TRBV28; TRBD2 agrees at 12 bases. The sequenced sample was unstimulated CD8+ T cells sorted from spleen or lymph node cells, obtained before intestinal transplant. The CDR3 region has the DNA TGTGCCAGCAGTTTTTGGGGCCCCACTAGCGGGAGGCACGAGCCCTCCTACAATGAGCAGTTCTTC. Protein: CASSFWGPTSGRHEPSYNEQFF.